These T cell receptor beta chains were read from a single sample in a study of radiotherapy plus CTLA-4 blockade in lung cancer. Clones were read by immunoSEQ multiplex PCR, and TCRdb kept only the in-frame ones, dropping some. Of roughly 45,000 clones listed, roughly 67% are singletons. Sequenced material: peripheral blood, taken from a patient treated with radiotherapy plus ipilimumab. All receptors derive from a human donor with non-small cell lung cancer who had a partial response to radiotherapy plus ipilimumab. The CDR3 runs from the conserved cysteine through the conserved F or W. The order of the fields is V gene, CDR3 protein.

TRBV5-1 CASSKTSGVYNEQFF
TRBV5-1 CASSLDYTTNEKLFF
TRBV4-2 CASSQDMVAGSTGELFF
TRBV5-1 CASSPVEGTEAFF
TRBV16 CASRGQTGTSQQYF
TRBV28 CASSYTGQMYGYTF
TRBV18 CASSPRGLAEGANYGYTF
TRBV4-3 CASSQERGYNQPQHF
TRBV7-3 CASSLTSAGLNTQYF
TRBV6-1 CASSVGLAVPEQYF
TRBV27 CASSLRGTTYNSEQYF
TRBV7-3 CASSLRQGFQPQHF
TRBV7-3 CASSSGQGAGELFF
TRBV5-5 CASSWGPAGTSWAYEQYF
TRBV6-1 CASSENSLPFNSNQPQHF
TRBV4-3 CASSQGQGAEKLFF
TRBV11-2 CASSFWAGPQETQYF
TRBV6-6 CASSSRDRVAQETQYF
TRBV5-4 CATTDRAPTGELFF
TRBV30 CAWSVQGGDRFFNSPLHF
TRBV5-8 CASSSLQPQHF
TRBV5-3 CARSLTGRGTEAFF
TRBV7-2 CASSPTGTGQPRHF
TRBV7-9 CASSLAAGQSYEQYF
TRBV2 CASRTRDRETEAFF
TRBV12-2 CASRLALLWGPAYNEQFF
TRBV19 CASGGDRGLANYGYTF
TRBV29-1 CSVETSGSRYEQYF
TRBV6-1 CASRQSGRAEQYF
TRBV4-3 CASSQGWGRLGYNEQFF
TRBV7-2 CASSPRDRGPGYTF
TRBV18 CASSEYRDSYEQYF
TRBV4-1 CASSQVPGQGAQPQHF
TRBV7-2 CASSLQGRDGYTF
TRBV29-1 CSAPTGNEQFF
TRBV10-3 CAISEGTAREQFF
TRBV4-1 CASSHGQPNSPLHF
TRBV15 CATSRGRGLAGSEQFF
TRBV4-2 CASSQVRSNSYGYTF
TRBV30 CAWRTGTHSYEQYF
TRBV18 CASSPSSQGAYEQYF
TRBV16 CASSPSGTSGGAKTDTQYF
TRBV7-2 CASSLADRTNEQFF
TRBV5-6 CASSSWTSGIATGELFF
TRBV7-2 CASSLDTAGGEQYF
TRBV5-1 CASSRGGGTGDEQYF
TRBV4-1 CASSLQGEETQYF
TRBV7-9 CASSSRTGGTNSEQFF
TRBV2 CARGLAGVVHRPFYEQYF